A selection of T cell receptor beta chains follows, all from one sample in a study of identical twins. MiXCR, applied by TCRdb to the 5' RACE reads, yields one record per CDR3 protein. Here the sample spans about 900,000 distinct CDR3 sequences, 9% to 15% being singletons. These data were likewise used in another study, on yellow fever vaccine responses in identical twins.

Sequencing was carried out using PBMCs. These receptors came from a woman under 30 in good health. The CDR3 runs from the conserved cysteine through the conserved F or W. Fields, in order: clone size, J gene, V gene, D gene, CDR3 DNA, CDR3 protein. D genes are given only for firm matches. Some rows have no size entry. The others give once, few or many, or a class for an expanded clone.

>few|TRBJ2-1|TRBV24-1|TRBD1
TGTGCCACCAGTGATCGGGACAGGGACCACCACAATGAGCAGTTCTTC
CATSDRDRDHHNEQFF
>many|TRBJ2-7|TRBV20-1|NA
TGCAGTGCTGAGGACGGCTACGAGCAGTACTTC
CSAEDGYEQYF
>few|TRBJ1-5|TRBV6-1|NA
TGTGCCAGCAGCCCTGGACACCCAAATCAGCCCCAGCATTTT
CASSPGHPNQPQHF
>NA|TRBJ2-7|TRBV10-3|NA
TGTGCCATCAGTGAGTCGGCTCAGGGCCAGTACTTC
CAISESAQGQYF
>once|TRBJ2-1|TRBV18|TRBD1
TGTGCCAGCTCACCTTACACACCGGGACAGGGGGCTTGGGAGCAGTTCTTC
CASSPYTPGQGAWEQFF
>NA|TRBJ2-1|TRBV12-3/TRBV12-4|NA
TGTGCCAGCTGCGACCACGGGGACAATGAGCAGTTCTTC
CASCDHGDNEQFF
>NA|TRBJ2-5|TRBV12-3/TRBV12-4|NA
TGTGCCAGCAGTTTATACGGACTTCAAGAGACCCAGTACTTC
CASSLYGLQETQYF
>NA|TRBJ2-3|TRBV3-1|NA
TGTGCCAGCAGCCAAGAATGGAGCCCCACAGATACGCAGTATTTT
CASSQEWSPTDTQYF
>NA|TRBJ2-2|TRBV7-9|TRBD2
TGTGCCAGCAGCCCCGGGCTAGCGGGGGTCCCAATCGGGGAGCTGTTTTTT
CASSPGLAGVPIGELFF
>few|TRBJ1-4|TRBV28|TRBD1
TGTGCCAGCAGTTCCGCCGGGACAGGGTATGAAAAACTGTTTTTT
CASSSAGTGYEKLFF
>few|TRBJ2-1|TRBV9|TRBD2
TGTGCCAGCAGCGTAGTTGCTAGCGGGGGGTACAATGAGCAGTTCTTC
CASSVVASGGYNEQFF
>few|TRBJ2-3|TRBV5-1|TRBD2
TGCGCCAGCAGCCCAGCCCTAGCGGGGGGCGGGGATACGCAGTATTTT
CASSPALAGGGDTQYF
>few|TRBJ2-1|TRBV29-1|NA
TGCAGCGGGGGACCGAGTGCCAATGAGCAGTTCTTC
CSGGPSANEQFF
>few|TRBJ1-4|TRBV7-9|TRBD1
TGTGCCAGCAGCTCCGCTAGGGGACAGATTAATGAAAAACTGTTTTTT
CASSSARGQINEKLFF
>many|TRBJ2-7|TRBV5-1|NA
TGCGCCAGCAGCTTGTTCGACAAGACCTACGAGCAGTACTTC
CASSLFDKTYEQYF
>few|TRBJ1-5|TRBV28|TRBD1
TGTGCCAGCAGCCTTGCGGGACAGATCAAACCAATTAATCAGCCCCAGCATTTT
CASSLAGQIKPINQPQHF
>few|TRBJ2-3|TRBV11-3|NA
TGTGCCAGCAGCTTAGATGGACTCGGTCTCACAGATACGCAGTATTTT
CASSLDGLGLTDTQYF
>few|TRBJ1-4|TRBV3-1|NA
TGTGCCAGCAGCCAAGAGGCGACCGTTAATGAAAAACTGTTTTTT
CASSQEATVNEKLFF
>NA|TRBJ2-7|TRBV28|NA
TGTGCCAGCAGCAGGGGATGGTACGAGCAGTACTTC
CASSRGWYEQYF
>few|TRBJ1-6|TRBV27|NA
TGTGCCAGCAAGGGCAACGCGGATAATTCACCCCTCCACTTT
CASKGNADNSPLHF
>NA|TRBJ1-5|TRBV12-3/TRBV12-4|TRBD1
TGTGCCAGCAGTCAGACAGGGGATCATCAGCCCCAGCATTTT
CASSQTGDHQPQHF
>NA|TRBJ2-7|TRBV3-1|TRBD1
TGTGCCAGCAGCAAACCGGGACAGACAAGCTCCTACGAGCAGTACTTC
CASSKPGQTSSYEQYF
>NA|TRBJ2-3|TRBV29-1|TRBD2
TGCAGCGTTGAGCTCCCGGGACTAGCTAGCACAGATACGCAGTATTTT
CSVELPGLASTDTQYF
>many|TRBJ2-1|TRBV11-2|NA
TGTGCCAGCAGCCCTGGGACTCATTACAATGAGCAGTTCTTC
CASSPGTHYNEQFF
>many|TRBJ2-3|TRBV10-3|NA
TGTGCCATCAGTGAGTCGTGGGCGAATCAGGGGACGCGGGATACGCAGTATTTT
CAISESWANQGTRDTQYF
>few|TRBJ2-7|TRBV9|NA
TGTGCCAGCAGCGTAGATGCCGGCTACGAGCAGTACTTC
CASSVDAGYEQYF
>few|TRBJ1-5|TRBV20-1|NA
TGCAGTGCTAAGAAACAGGGCGGGGGCAATCAGCCCCAGCATTTT
CSAKKQGGGNQPQHF
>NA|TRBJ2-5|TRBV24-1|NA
TGTGCCACGGGGACAGCGGGGGAGACCCAGTACTTC
CATGTAGETQYF
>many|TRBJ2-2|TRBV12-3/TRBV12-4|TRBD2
TGTGCCAGCAGCCGCCTAGCGGGAGCCATCACCGGGGAGCTGTTTTTT
CASSRLAGAITGELFF
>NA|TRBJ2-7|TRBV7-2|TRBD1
TGTGCCAGCAGCGGCCGGACAGGGCGGTCTGGTGAGCAGTACTTC
CASSGRTGRSGEQYF
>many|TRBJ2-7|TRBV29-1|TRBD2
TGCAGCGTTGAAGATCTGGGGAGTAGCGGGACTTACGAGCAGTACTTC
CSVEDLGSSGTYEQYF
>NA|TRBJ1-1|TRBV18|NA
TGTGCCAGCTCACGACTTCCGAGTTCTCCCACTGAAGCTTTCTTT
CASSRLPSSPTEAFF
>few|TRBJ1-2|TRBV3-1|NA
TGTGCCAGCACCCCAGGTGGGGACTATGGCTACACCTTC
CASTPGGDYGYTF